This TCR beta chain was captured in a study of blood T cell repertoires in COVID-19. About the study: COVID-19 samples from acute and convalescent phases originated in the United States, Italy and Spain. T cells, B-cell-depleted T cells, or PBMCs provided the cDNA or gDNA that served as material.

The germline gives CDR1 LNHDA, CDR2 SQIVND (reference sequence). Trimming shortened V by 4 bases and J by 2 bases, and 8 bases separated the two germline ends. The CDR3 spans 13 residues. In the study's own analysis: Amplification of reference gene primers was used by the study to estimate nucleated cell counts. Assay used: immunoSEQ multiplex PCR; TCRdb lists only in-frame clones, some missing. D and trimming come from the DNA, and the V and J calls and clone size come from that table. The sample carries about 230,000 clones, 75% to 90% recorded once. The clonotype was recovered from a man aged 40-55 years with acute or convalescent COVID-19. Sequencing was done on a sample of peripheral blood. The chain has TRBV19 and TRBJ2-5; D might be TRBD1 (6 bases). CDR3 region: CASSTDSQETQYF. CDR3 nucleotide sequence: TGTGCCAGTAGTACGGACAGTCAAGAGACCCAGTACTTC. The whole variable domain, remainder taken from reference TRBV19 and TRBJ2-5, is DGGITQSPKYLFRKEGQNVTLSCEQNLNHDAMYWYRQDPGQGLRLIYYSQIVNDFQKGDIAEGYSVSREKKESFPLTVTSAQKNPTAFYLCASSTDSQETQYFGPGTRLLVL.